The clone carrying this T cell receptor (beta chain) was recorded once. A junction boundary mismatches the germline segment, possibly from a read error. This record comes from a study of technical replicates of blood from several donors. There are 17 residues in the CDR3. CDR1 SSHAT and CDR2 FNYEAQ come from the germline V gene (reference sequence). The assay was immunoSEQ multiplex PCR, and TCRdb's table has in-frame clones only and misses some. Found here are about 84,000 clones, 93% of them singletons; the top ten hold roughly 0.25%. The gene calls are TRBV7-7 and TRBJ2-2, with 10 bases lining up with TRBD1. The clonotype originates from a human donor in good health. Sequences were obtained from T cells isolated from PBMCs. CDR3 sequence reads: CASSSRQGATNTGELFF. CDR3 coding DNA: TGTGCTAGCAGCTCCAGACAGGGGGCGACGAACACCGGGGAGCTGTTTTTT.